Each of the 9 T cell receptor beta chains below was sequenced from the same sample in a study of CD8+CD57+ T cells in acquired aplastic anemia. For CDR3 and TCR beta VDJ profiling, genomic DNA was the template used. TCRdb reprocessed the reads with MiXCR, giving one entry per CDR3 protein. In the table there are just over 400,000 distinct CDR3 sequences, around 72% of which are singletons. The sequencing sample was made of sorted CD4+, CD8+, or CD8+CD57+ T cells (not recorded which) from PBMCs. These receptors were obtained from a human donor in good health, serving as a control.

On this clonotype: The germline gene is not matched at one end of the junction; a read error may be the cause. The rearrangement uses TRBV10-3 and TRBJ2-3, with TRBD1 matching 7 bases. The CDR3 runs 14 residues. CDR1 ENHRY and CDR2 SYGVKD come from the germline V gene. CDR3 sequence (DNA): TGTGCCATCAGCGAGGGGGCTTCCACAGATGCGCAGTATTTT. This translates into CAISEGASTDAQYF.

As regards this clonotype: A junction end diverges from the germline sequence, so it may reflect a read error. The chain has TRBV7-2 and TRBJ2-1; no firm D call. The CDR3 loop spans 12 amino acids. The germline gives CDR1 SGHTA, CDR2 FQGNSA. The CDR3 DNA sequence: TGTGCCAGCAGCTTGGTTACGGACGGGCTGTTTTTC. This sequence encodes CASSLVTDGLFF.

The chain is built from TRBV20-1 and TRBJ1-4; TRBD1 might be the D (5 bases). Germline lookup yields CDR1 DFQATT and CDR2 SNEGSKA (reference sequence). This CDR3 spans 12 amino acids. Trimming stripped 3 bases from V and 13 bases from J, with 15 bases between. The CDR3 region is CSARATDTGLFF. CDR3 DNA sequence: TGCAGTGCTAGGGCCACCGATACAGGACTGTTTTTT.

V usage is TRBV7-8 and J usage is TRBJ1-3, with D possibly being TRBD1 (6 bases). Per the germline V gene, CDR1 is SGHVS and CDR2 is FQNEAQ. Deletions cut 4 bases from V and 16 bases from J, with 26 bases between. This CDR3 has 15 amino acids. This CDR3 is CASSSGQQETQYFYF. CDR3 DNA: TGTGCCAGCAGCTCCGGACAGCAAGAGACCCAGTACTTCTATTTT.

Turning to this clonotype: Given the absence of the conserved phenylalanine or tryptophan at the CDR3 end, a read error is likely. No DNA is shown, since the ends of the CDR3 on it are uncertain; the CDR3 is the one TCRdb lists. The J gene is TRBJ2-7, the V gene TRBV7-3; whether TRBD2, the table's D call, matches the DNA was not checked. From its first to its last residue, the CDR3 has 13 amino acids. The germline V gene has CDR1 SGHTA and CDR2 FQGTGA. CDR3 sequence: CASSPRRGYEQNI.

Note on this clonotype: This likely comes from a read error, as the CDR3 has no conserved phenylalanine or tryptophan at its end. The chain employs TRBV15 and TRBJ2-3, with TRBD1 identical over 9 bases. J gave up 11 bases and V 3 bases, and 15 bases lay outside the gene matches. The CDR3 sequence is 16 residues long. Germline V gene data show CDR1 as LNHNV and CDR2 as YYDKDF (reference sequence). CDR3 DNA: TGTGCCACCAGCAGCCGACAGGGGGGGGATCAGCCCCAGCAGTATTGT. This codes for CATSSRQGGDQPQQYC.

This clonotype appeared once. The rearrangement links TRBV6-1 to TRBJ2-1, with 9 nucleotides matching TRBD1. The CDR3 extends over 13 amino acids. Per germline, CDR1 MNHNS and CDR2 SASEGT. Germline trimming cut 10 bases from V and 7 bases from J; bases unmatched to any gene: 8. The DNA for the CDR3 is TGTGCCACCGTCCCGGACAGGGGAAATGAGCAGTTCTTC. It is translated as CATVPDRGNEQFF.

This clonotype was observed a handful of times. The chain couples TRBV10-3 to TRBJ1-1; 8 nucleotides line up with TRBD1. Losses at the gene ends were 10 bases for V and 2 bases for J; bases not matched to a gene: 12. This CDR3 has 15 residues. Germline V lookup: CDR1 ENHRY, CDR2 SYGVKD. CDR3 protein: CATSTGTGGNTEAFF. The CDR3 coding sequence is TGTGCCACCAGCACTGGGACAGGCGGTAACACTGAAGCTTTCTTT.

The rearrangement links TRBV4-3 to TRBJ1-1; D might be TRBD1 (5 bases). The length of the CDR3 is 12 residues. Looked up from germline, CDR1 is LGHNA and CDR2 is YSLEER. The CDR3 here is CSGRTRDTEAFF. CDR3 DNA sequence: TGCAGCGGCAGGACCAGGGACACTGAAGCTTTCTTT.